The present TCR beta chain was sequenced within a study of cytomegalovirus exposure and HLA in healthy donors. On the study more broadly: Of all 400 or so donors who were genotyped, roughly 83% belonged to the Caucasian-associated ancestry cluster.

PCR amplification relied on 60 Vbeta primers (plus 13 Jbeta primers). Original processing notes: In a later analysis, some 11 million of 65 million to 80 million unique beta chains occurred in at least two donors. Libraries were prepared by immunoSEQ multiplex PCR; TCRdb keeps only in-frame clonotypes and omits some of them. The V and J calls and clone size come from that table; D and trimming were worked out from the DNA. The table records roughly 120,000 clones, 60% to 85% of them present only once. Concerning this clone itself: Antigen: not known.

Overall study findings and caveats: Later on, a genetic analysis was performed. It linked a missense variant in DCLRE1C with V- and J-gene trimming of TCR beta. A prior analysis recorded that most TCR beta V segments were productive about 87% or about 30% of the time.

Germline V gene lookup returns CDR1 SGHNT and CDR2 YYREEE (reference sequence). The ends lost 0 bases at V and 8 bases at J; junction bases unmatched: 2. The length of the CDR3 is 13 residues. The source of this sequence is a man aged 50 to 60 in good health and CMV-seronegative. The sequenced sample was PBMCs. V usage is TRBV5-4 and J usage is TRBJ2-1; 7 bases are shared with TRBD1. The CDR3 is CASSLVGGDEQFF. CDR3 nucleotides: TGTGCCAGCAGCTTGGTAGGGGGCGATGAGCAGTTCTTC. Using reference TRBV5-4 and TRBJ2-1 for the parts outside the CDR3, the full variable domain is ETGVTQSPTHLIKTRGQQVTLRCSSQSGHNTVSWYQQALGQGPQFIFQYYREEENGRGNFPPRFSGLQFPNYSSELNVNALELDDSALYLCASSLVGGDEQFFGPGTRLTVL.